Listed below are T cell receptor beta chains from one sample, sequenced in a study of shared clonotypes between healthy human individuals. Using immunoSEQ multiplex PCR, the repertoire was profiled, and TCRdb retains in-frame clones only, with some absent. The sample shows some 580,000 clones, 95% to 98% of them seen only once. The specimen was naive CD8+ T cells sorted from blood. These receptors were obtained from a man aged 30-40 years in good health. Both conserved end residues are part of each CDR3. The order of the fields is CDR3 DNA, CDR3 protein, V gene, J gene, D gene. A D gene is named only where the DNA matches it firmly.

DNA: TGCGCCAGCAGCCAAGTCGCGGTGAAAGACACTGAAGCTTTCTTT; CDR3: CASSQVAVKDTEAFF; V: TRBV4-1; J: TRBJ1-1; D: -
DNA: TGTGCCAGCAGCGTAGCTGAAATGACAGTGAACACCGGGGAGCTGTTTTTT; CDR3: CASSVAEMTVNTGELFF; V: TRBV9; J: TRBJ2-2; D: -
DNA: TGTGCCAGCAGTGGGGACGGGACTCTCTACGAGCAGTACTTC; CDR3: CASSGDGTLYEQYF; V: TRBV25-1; J: TRBJ2-7; D: -
DNA: TGTGCCAGCAGCGTTAGCGGGAGTCGCTACGAGCAGTACTTC; CDR3: CASSVSGSRYEQYF; V: TRBV9; J: TRBJ2-7; D: TRBD2
DNA: TGTGCCAGCTCCCCAAGGGAGGTCCCCTACGAGCAGTACTTC; CDR3: CASSPREVPYEQYF; V: TRBV18; J: TRBJ2-7; D: -
DNA: TGCGCCAGCAGCCCCTACTCCGGGCAGACCTACGAGCAGTACTTC; CDR3: CASSPYSGQTYEQYF; V: TRBV5-1; J: TRBJ2-7; D: -
DNA: TGCAGCGCAACAAGTCCCAAGAACACTGAAGCTTTCTTT; CDR3: CSATSPKNTEAFF; V: TRBV29-1; J: TRBJ1-1; D: -
DNA: TGTGCCAGCAGGGGCTCCTACAATGAGCAGTTCTTC; CDR3: CASRGSYNEQFF; V: TRBV28; J: TRBJ2-1; D: -
DNA: TGTGCCAGCAGCTTGACAGGGGTGGCCTACGAGCAGTACTTC; CDR3: CASSLTGVAYEQYF; V: TRBV6-5; J: TRBJ2-7; D: TRBD1
DNA: TGTGCCAGCAGCTTAGCGCCGGGACAGGGGCTAAACACCGGGGAGCTGTTTTTT; CDR3: CASSLAPGQGLNTGELFF; V: TRBV7-3; J: TRBJ2-2; D: TRBD1